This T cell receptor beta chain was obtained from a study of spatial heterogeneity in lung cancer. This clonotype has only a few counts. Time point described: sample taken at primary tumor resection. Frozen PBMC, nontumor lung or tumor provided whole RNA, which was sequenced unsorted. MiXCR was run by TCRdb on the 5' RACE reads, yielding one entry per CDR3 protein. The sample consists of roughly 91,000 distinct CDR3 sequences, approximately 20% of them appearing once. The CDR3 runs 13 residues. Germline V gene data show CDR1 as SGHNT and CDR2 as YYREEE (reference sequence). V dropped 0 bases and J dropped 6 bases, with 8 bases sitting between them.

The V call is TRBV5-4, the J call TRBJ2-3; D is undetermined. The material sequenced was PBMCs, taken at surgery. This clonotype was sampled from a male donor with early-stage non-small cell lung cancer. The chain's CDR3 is CASSLEVTDTQYF. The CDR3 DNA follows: TGTGCCAGCAGCTTGGAAGTTACGGATACGCAGTATTTT.